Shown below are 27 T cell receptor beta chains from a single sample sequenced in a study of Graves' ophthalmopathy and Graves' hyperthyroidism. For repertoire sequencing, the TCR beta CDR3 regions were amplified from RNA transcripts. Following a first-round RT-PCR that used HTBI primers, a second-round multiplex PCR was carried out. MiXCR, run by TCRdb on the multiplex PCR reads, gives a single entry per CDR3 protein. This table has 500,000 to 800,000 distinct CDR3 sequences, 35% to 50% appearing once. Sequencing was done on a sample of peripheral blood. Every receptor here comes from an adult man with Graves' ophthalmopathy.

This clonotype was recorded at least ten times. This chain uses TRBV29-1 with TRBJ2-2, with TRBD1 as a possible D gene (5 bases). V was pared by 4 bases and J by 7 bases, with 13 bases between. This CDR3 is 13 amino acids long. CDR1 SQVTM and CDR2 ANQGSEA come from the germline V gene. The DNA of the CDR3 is TGCAGCGTTGGCAGGGTTCCGGGCGGGGAGCTGTTTTTT. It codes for CSVGRVPGGELFF.

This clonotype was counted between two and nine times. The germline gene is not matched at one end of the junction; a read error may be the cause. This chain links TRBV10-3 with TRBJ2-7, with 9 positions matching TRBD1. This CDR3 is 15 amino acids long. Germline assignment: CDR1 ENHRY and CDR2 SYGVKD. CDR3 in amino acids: CASSQTPGQGYEQYF. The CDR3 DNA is TGTGCCAGCAGTCAGACTCCGGGACAGGGCTACGAGCAGTACTTC.

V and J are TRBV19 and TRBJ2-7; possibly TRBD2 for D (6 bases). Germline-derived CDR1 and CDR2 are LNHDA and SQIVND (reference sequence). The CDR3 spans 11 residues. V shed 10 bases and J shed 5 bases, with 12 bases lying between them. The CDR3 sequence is CATRRGNEQYF. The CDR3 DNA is TGTGCCACTAGGAGGGGCAACGAGCAGTACTTC.

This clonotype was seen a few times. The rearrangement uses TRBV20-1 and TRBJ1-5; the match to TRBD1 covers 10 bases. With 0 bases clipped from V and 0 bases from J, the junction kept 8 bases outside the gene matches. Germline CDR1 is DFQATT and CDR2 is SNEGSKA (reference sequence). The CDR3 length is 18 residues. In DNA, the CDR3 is TGCAGTGCTAGAGATCTCGCAAGACAGGGGGCTAGCAATCAGCCCCAGCATTTT. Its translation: CSARDLARQGASNQPQHF.

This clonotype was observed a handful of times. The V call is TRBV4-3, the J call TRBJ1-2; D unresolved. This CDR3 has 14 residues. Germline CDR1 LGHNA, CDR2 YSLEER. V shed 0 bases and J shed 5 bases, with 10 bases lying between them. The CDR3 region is CASSQEMGFYGYTF. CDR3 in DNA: TGCGCCAGCAGCCAAGAAATGGGGTTTTATGGCTACACCTTC.

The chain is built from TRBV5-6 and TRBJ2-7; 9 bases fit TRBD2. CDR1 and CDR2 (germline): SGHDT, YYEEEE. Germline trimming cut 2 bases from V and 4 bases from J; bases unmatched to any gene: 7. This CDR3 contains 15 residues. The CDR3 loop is CASSFTPSGVYEQYF. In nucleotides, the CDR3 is TGTGCCAGCAGCTTTACCCCTAGCGGGGTTTACGAGCAGTACTTC. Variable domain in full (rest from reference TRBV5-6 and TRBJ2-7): DAGVTQSPTHLIKTRGQQVTLRCSPKSGHDTVSWYQQALGQGPQFIFQYYEEEERQRGNFPDRFSGHQFPNYSSELNVNALLLGDSALYLCASSFTPSGVYEQYFGPGTRLTVT.

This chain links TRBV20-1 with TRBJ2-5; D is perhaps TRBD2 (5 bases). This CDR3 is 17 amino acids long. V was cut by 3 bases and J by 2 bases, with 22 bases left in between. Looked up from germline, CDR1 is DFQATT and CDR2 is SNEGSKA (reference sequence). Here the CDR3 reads CSARLRGGVALQETQYF. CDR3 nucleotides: TGCAGTGCTAGGCTACGAGGAGGAGTTGCCTTACAAGAGACCCAGTACTTC.

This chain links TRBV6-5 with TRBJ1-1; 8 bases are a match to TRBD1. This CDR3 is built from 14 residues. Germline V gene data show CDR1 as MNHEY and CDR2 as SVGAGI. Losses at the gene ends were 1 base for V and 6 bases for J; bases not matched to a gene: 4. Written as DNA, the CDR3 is TGTGCCAGCAGTTACTTCCCGGGACAGGCTGAAGCTTTCTTT. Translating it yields CASSYFPGQAEAFF.

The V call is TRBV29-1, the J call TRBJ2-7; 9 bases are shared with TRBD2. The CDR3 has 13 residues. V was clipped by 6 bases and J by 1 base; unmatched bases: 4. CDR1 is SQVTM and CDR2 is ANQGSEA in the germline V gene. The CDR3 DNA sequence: TGCAGCGTAGGTCTAGCGGGATCCTACGAGCAGTACTTC. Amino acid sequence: CSVGLAGSYEQYF.

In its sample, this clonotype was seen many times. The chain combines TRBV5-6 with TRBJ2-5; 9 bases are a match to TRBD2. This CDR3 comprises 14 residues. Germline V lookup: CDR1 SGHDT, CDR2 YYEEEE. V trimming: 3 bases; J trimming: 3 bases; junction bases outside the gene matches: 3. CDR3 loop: CASSSSGTEETQYF. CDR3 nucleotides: TGTGCCAGCAGCTCTAGCGGGACGGAAGAGACCCAGTACTTC.

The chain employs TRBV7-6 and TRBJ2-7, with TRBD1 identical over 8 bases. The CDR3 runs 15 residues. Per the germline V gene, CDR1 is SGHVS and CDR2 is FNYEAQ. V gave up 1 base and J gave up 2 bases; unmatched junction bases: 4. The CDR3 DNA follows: TGTGCCAGCAGCTTAGGTGCGACAGGGGCCTACGAGCAGTACTTC. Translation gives CASSLGATGAYEQYF.

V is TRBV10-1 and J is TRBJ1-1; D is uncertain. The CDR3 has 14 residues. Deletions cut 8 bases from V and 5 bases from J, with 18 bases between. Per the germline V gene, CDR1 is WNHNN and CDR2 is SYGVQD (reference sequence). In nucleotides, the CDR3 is TGCGCCAGCTCACCAGAGACTAGCGCGACTGAAGCTTTCTTT. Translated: CASSPETSATEAFF.

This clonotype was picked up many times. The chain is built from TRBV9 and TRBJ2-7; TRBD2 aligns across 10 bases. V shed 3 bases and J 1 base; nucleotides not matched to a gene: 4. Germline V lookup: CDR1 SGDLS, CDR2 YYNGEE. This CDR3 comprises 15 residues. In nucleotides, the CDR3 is TGTGCCAGCAGCGGGCCGGGACTAGCGTCCTACGAGCAGTACTTC. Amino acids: CASSGPGLASYEQYF.

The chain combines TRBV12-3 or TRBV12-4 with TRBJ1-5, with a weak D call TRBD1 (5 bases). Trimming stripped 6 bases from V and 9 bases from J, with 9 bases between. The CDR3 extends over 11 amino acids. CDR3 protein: CASRSGRPQHF. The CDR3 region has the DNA TGTGCCAGCAGGTCGGGACGGCCCCAGCATTTT.

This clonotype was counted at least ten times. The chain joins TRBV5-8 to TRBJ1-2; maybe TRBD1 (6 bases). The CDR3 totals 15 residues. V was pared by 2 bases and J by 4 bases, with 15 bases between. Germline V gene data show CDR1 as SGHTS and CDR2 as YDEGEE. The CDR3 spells CASSFGQGLLYGYTF. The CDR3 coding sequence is TGTGCCAGCAGCTTCGGTCAGGGGCTTCTCTATGGCTACACCTTC.

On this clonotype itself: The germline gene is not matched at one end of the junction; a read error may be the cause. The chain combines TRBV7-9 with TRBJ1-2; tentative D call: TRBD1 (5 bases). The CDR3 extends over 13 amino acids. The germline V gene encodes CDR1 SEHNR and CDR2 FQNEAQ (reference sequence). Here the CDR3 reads CASLGAENYGHTF. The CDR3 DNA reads TGTGCCAGCCTCGGGGCGGAAAACTATGGCCACACCTTC.

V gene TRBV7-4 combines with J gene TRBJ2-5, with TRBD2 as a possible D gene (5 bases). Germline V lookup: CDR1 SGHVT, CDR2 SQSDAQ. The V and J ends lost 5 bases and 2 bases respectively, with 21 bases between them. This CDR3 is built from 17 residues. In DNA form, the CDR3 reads TGTGCCAGCAGCGGACTTCCACGACTCCTTATTCAAGAGACCCAGTACTTC. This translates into CASSGLPRLLIQETQYF.

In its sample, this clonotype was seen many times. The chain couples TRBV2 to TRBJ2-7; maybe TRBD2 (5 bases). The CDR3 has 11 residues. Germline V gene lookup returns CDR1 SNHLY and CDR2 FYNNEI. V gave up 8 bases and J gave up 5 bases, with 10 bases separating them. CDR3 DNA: TGTGCCAGCGCGTATAGCGACGAGCAGTACTTC. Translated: CASAYSDEQYF. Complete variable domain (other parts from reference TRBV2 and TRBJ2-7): EPEVTQTPSHQVTQMGQEVILRCVPISNHLYFYWYRQILGQKVEFLVSFYNNEISEKSEIFDDQFSVERPDGSNFTLKIRSTKLEDSAMYFCASAYSDEQYFGPGTRLTVT.

DNA for the CDR3: TGTGCCAGCAGCACCGGTAGGGACCTTAGCTCCTACGAGCAGTACTTC. Amino acid sequence: CASSTGRDLSSYEQYF. The chain carries TRBV7-8 and TRBJ2-7; possibly TRBD1 or TRBD2 for D (5 bases each). V was shortened by 5 bases and J by 0 bases, with 17 bases between the two germline ends. CDR1 is SGHVS, CDR2 FQNEAQ, per germline. This CDR3 contains 16 residues. The whole variable domain, filled in from reference TRBV7-8 and TRBJ2-7, reads GAGVSQSPRYKVAKRGQDVALRCDPISGHVSLFWYQQALGQGPEFLTYFQNEAQLDKSGLPSDRFFAERPEGSVSTLKIQRTQQEDSAVYLCASSTGRDLSSYEQYFGPGTRLTVT.

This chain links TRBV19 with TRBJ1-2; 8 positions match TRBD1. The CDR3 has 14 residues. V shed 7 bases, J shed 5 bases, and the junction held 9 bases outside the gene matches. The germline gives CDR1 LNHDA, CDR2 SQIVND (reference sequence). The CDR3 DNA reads TGTGCCAGTAACTCCGGACAGGGCATTTATGGCTACACCTTC. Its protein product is CASNSGQGIYGYTF.

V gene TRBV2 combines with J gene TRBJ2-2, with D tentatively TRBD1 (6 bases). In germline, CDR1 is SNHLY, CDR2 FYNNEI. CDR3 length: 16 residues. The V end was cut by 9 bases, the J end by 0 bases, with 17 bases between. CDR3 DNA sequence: TGTGCCAGTCGTAAGGGGGTAGGGTCGAACACCGGGGAGCTGTTTTTT. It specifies CASRKGVGSNTGELFF.

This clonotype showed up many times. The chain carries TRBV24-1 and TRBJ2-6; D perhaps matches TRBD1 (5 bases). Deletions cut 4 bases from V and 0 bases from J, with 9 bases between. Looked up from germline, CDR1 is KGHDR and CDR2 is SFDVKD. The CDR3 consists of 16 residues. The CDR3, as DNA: TGTGCCACCAGTGAGGCAGGGTTCTCTGGGGCCAACGTCCTGACTTTC. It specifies CATSEAGFSGANVLTF.

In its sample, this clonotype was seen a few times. In DNA form, the CDR3 reads TGCAGTGCTAGAGTATACGGAGGGTCGGGGAGAGAGACCCAGTACTTC. Encoded protein: CSARVYGGSGRETQYF. The V gene is TRBV20-1, the J gene TRBJ2-5; a possible D gene is TRBD2 (6 bases). Trimming took 1 base from V and 4 from J, leaving 19 bases between them. There are 16 residues in the CDR3. Per the germline V gene, CDR1 is DFQATT and CDR2 is SNEGSKA (reference sequence).

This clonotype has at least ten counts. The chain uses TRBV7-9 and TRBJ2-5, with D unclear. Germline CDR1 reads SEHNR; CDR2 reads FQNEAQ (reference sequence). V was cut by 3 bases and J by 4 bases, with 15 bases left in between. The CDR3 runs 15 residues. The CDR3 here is CASSFVPAVTETQYF. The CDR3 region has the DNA TGTGCCAGCAGCTTTGTCCCGGCCGTTACAGAGACCCAGTACTTC.

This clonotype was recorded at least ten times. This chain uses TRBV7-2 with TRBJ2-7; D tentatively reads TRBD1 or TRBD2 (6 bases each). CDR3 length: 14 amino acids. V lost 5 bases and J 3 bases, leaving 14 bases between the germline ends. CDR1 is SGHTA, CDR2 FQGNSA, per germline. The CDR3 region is CASSPTGGHYEQYF. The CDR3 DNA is TGTGCCAGCAGCCCCACCGGGGGCCACTACGAGCAGTACTTC.

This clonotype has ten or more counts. CDR3 residues: CATSDLGDPMEGYTF. CDR3 nucleotide sequence: TGTGCCACCAGTGATTTAGGCGACCCGATGGAGGGCTACACCTTC. The chain links TRBV24-1 to TRBJ1-2, with D unclear. V lost 1 base and J lost 8, with 16 bases in between. Per the germline V gene, CDR1 is KGHDR and CDR2 is SFDVKD. CDR3 length equals 15 residues.

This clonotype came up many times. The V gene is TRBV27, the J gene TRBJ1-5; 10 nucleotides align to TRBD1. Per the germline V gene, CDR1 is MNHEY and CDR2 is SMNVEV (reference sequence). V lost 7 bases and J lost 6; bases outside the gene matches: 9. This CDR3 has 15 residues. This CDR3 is CASNRQGADRQPQHF. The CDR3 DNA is TGTGCCAGCAATCGACAGGGGGCGGATCGTCAGCCCCAGCATTTT.